This TCR beta chain was found in a study of blood T cell repertoires in COVID-19 (dated by TCRdb to 2018 to 2020). Regarding the study in general: The collaborator samples originated in the United States, Italy and Spain and spanned the acute and convalescent phases of COVID-19. The prospective study material was composed of cDNA or gDNA derived from T cells, B-cell-depleted T cells, or PBMCs. Deeply sampled blood TCRbeta repertoires from subjects exposed to, actively infected with, or recovered from COVID-19 were included in the dataset. The repertoires were released in a freely available public database intended as a resource for research on the immune response to SARS-CoV-2. The samples were drawn from the first 160 participants of the ongoing ImmuneRACE study and from roughly 1,300 subjects provided by 6 global collaborators. Sample metadata almost always included a de-identified subject ID, COVID-19 status, age in years and sex. Where available, HLA class I and class II types were obtained from metadata supplied by the sample provider rather than from assay-based typing.

Participants in the prospective study were enrolled through a virtual design, were aged 18 to 89 years, and lived in approximately 25 United States geographic areas. To assign participants to cohorts, the prospective study relied on clinical history that participants themselves reported in a screening survey and a study questionnaire. Each participant in the prospective study had whole blood, serum and a nasopharyngeal or oropharyngeal swab collected by mobile phlebotomists. Over an approximately two-month period, participants in the prospective study had the option of providing additional blood draws and questionnaires. Prospective study blood samples were shipped either frozen or at room temperature before DNA extraction. The research as a whole found: How much clinical and demographic metadata was included differed by source and by participant, and the metadata was provided uncurated.

The CDR3 contains 19 residues, cysteine and phenylalanine counted. The retained sequence is limited to the CDR3, 57 bases, with the frame set at the first base. Unmatched junction bases come to 12, with V trimmed by 0 bases and J by 1 base. CDR1 and CDR2, looked up from the germline V gene, are MGHRA and YSYEKL. Concerning this clone: Its cognate antigen has yet to be identified. The input lacks base qualities; no much larger clone sits a single base away.

TCRbeta CDR3 regions were amplified from genomic DNA using the immunoSEQ Assay, a bias-controlled multiplex PCR. Per the authors' processing: The number of nucleated cells in each sample was estimated from the amplification of reference gene primers within the assay. Sequence reads were collapsed and filtered to measure the absolute abundance of every unique TCRbeta CDR3 rearrangement. Productive Simpson clonality was computed per sample as the square root of Simpson's diversity index over productive rearrangements. The table comes from immuneACCESS by way of TCRdb, which keeps in-frame sequences with V and J called. Part of the clones is missing from these tables; in studies checked, under half for an unresolved V gene and the rest for unknown reasons. Clonal size and the V and J genes are those of that table, whereas D and trimming came from the DNA. In this sample the table shows 100,000 to 150,000 clones, under 90% of which occur a single time. 2.4% of the sample is taken by the ten largest.

The chain was built from TRBV4-1 and TRBJ2-1; the central 7 bases match TRBD2. Sample: PBMCs or T cells enriched from blood (not recorded which). The origin of this receptor is a man aged 40-50 years with acute COVID-19. DNA sequence: TGCGCCAGCAGCCAAGATGATAGCGGGTGGGAAGGTTCCTACAATGAGCAGTTCTTC. Its coded protein is CASSQDDSGWEGSYNEQFF.